The sample holds a few counts of the clone carrying this TCR beta chain. Its antigen is currently unknown. This sample was taken from a study of cytomegalovirus exposure and HLA in healthy donors. Overall study results and limits: In a later analysis, HLA-associated beta chains showed higher expansion and lower generation probabilities than comparable chains. Earlier findings revealed that most TCR beta V segments proved productive either about 87% or about 30% of the time. Researchers counted some 150 TCR beta chains as cytomegalovirus-associated.

Amplification used 60 Vbeta primers and 13 Jbeta primers. Original data processing: Later work found tens of millions of unique TCR beta chains, with 9.5 million to 14 million shared. Sequencing was performed with immunoSEQ multiplex PCR; in TCRdb, only in-frame clones are kept and a portion is missing. V, J and clone size derive from that table, while D and trimming were established from the DNA sequence. The table records 100,000 to 150,000 clones, approximately 72% of them present only once. Sequenced input: PBMCs. The TCR originated in a woman between 40 and 50 years old in good health and CMV-seropositive.

The CDR3 sequence is CASMSGGQVDTQYF. CDR3 sequence (DNA): TGTGCCAGCATGAGCGGGGGGCAAGTAGATACGCAGTATTTT. The chain uses TRBV28 and TRBJ2-3; 9 bases agree with TRBD2. V gave up 7 bases and J gave up 5 bases; unmatched junction bases: 7. Germline assignment: CDR1 MDHEN and CDR2 SYDVKM. CDR3 length equals 14 residues.